This T cell receptor (beta chain) was obtained from a study of CD8 T cells in ankylosing spondylitis. Study-level points and caveats: A motif in TCR beta, a set of eight or nine highly homologous variants, appeared characteristic of ankylosing spondylitis blood. In synovial fluid and blood from reactive arthritis, some motif variants were previously reported.

TCRdb re-called the 5' RACE reads with MiXCR, one entry per CDR3 protein. The sample yields 250,000 to 350,000 distinct CDR3 sequences, 7% to 9% seen once. V dropped 0 bases and J dropped 2; count of bases not matched to a gene: 8. The CDR3 has 18 residues. Germline-derived CDR1 and CDR2 are SGHRS and YFSETQ. In its sample, this clonotype was seen a few times. What it binds is unknown. This chain connects TRBV5-1 to TRBJ2-1; 10 nucleotides match TRBD1. The TCR comes from a male donor with ankylosing spondylitis. Sample: blood, either unsorted or a sorted T cell fraction (not recorded which). The CDR3 is CASSLVVGTGDTYNEQFF. In DNA form, the CDR3 reads TGCGCCAGCAGCTTGGTGGTCGGGACAGGGGATACCTACAATGAGCAGTTCTTC.